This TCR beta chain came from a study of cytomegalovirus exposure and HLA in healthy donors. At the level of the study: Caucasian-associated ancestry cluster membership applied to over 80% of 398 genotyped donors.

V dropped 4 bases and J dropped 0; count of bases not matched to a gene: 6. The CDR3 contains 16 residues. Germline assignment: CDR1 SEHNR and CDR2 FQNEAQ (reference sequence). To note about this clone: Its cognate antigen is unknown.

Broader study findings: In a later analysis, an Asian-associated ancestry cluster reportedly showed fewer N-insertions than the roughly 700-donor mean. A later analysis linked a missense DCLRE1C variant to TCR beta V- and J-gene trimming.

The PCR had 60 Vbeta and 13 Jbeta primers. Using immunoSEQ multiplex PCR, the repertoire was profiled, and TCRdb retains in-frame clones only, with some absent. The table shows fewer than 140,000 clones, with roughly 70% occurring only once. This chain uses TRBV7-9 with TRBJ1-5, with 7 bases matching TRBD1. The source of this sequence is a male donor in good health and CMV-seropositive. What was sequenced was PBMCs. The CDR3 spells CASSSNAGGSNQPQHF. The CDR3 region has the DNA TGTGCCAGCAGCTCTAACGCAGGGGGTAGCAATCAGCCCCAGCATTTT. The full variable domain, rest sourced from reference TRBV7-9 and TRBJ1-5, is DTGVSQNPRHKITKRGQNVTFRCDPISEHNRLYWYRQTLGQGPEFLTYFQNEAQLEKSRLLSDRFSAERPKGSFSTLEIQRTEQGDSAMYLCASSSNAGGSNQPQHFGDGTRLSIL.